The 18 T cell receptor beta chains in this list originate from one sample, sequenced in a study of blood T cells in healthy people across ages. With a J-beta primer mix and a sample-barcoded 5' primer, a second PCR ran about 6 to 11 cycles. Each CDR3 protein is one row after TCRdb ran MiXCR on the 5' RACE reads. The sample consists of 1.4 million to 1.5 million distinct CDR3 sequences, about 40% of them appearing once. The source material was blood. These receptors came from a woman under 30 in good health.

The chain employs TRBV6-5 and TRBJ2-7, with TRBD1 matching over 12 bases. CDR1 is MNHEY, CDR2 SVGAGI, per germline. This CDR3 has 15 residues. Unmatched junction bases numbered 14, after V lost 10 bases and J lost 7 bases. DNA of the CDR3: TGTGCCACTTCTCCAGGGACAGGGGGCAAGAGGGAGCAGTACTTC. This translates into CATSPGTGGKREQYF.

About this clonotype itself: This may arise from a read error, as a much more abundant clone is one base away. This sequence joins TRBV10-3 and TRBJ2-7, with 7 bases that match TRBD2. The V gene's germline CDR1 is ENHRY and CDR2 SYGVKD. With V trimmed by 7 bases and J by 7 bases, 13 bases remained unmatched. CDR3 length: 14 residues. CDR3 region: CAITLAASYNEQYF. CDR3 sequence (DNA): TGTGCCATCACGCTAGCGGCCTCCTACAATGAGCAGTACTTC.

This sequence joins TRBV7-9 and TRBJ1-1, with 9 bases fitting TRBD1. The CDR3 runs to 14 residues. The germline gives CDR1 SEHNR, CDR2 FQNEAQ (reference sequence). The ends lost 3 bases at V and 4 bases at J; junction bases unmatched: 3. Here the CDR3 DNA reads TGTGCCAGCAGCTTCGGACAGGGGACCACTGAAGCTTTCTTT. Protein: CASSFGQGTTEAFF.

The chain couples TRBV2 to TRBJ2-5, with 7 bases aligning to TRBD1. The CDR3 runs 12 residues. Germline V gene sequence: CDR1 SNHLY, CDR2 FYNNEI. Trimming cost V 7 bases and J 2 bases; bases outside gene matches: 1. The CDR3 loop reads CASKTGQETQYF. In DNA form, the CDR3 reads TGTGCCAGCAAGACAGGGCAAGAGACCCAGTACTTC.

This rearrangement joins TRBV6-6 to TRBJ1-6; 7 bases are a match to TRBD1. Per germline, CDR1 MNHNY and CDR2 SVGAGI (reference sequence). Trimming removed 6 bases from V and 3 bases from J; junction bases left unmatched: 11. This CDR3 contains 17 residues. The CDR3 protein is CASSPSRGAVYNSPLHF. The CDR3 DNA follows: TGTGCCAGCAGCCCCTCCAGGGGGGCGGTCTATAATTCACCCCTCCACTTT.

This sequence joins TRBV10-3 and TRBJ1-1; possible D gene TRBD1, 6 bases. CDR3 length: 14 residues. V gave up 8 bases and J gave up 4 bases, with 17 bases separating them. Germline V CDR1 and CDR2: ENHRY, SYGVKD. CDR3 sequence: CAIGGAGTSTEAFF. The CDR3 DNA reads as TGTGCCATCGGGGGGGCCGGCACAAGCACTGAAGCTTTCTTT.

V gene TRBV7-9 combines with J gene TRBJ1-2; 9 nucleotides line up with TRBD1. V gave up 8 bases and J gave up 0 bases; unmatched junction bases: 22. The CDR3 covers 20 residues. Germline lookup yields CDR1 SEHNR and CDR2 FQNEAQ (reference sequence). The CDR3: CASRQLTGGPITATNYGYTF. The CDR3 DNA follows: TGTGCCAGCCGACAACTGACAGGGGGTCCAATAACTGCCACTAACTATGGCTACACCTTC.

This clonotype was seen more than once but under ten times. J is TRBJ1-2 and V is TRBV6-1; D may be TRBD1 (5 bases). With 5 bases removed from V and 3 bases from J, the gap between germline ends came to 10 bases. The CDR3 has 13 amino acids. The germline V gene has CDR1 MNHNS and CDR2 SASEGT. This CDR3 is CASSRPGHYGYTF. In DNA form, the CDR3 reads TGTGCCAGCAGTCGGCCAGGGCACTATGGCTACACCTTC.

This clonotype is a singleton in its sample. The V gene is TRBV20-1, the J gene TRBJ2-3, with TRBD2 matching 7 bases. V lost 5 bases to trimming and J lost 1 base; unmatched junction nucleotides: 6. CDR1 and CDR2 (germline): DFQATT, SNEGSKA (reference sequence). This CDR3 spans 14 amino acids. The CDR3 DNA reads TGCAGTGCTGCGCGGGAGATCGGCACAGATACGCAGTATTTT. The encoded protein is CSAAREIGTDTQYF.

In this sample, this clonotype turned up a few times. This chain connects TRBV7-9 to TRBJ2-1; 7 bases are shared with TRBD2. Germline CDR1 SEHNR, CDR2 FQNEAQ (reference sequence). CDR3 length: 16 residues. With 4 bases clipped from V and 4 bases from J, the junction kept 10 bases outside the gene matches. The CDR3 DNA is TGTGCCAGCAGCTCGCGGGACTACCAAAAGTACAATGAGCAGTTCTTC. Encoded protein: CASSSRDYQKYNEQFF.

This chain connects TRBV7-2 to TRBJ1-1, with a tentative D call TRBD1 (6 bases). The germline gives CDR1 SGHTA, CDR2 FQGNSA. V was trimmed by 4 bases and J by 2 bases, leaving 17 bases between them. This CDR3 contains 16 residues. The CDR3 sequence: CASSWVWTAGNTEAFF. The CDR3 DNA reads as TGTGCCAGCAGCTGGGTCTGGACAGCGGGCAACACTGAAGCTTTCTTT.

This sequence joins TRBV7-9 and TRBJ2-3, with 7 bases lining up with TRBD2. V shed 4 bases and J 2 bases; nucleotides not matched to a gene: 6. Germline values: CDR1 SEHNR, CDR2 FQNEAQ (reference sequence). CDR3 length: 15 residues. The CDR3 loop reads CASSYGGTNTDTQYF. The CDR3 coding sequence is TGTGCCAGCAGCTATGGAGGGACTAACACAGATACGCAGTATTTT.

The CDR3 reads CASSVGLISSYNEQFF. DNA for the CDR3: TGTGCCAGCAGCGTAGGACTTATAAGCTCCTACAATGAGCAGTTCTTC. The V call is TRBV7-9, the J call TRBJ2-1, with a possible D match to TRBD2 (5 bases). The CDR3 has 16 residues. Germline V lookup: CDR1 SEHNR, CDR2 FQNEAQ (reference sequence). Trimming removed 5 bases at V and 0 bases at J, with 14 bases between. Using reference TRBV7-9 and TRBJ2-1 for the parts outside the CDR3, the full variable domain is DTGVSQNPRHKITKRGQNVTFRCDPISEHNRLYWYRQTLGQGPEFLTYFQNEAQLEKSRLLSDRFSAERPKGSFSTLEIQRTEQGDSAMYLCASSVGLISSYNEQFFGPGTRLTVL.

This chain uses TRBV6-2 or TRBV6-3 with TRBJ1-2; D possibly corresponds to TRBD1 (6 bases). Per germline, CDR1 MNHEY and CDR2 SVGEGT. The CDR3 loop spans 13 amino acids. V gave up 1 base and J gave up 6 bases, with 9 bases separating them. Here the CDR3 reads CASSYWGAHGYTF. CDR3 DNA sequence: TGTGCCAGCAGTTACTGGGGGGCTCATGGCTACACCTTC.

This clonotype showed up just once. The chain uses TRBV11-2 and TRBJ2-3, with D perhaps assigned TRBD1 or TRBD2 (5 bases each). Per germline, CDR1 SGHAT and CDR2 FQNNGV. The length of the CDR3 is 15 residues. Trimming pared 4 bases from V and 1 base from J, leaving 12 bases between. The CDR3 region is CASSYPGRRTDTQYF. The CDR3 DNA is TGTGCCAGCAGCTACCCGGGACGGCGCACAGATACGCAGTATTTT.

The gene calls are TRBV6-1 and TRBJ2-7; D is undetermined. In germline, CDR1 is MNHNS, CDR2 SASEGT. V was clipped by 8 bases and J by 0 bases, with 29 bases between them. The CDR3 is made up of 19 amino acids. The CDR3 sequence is CASGPPGVGRTQLSYEQYF. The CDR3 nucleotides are TGTGCCAGCGGGCCCCCTGGCGTGGGCCGTACCCAACTCTCCTACGAGCAGTACTTC.

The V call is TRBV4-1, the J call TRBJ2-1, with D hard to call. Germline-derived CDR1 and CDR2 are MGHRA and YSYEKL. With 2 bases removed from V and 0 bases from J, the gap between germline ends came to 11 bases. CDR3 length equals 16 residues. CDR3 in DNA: TGCGCCAGCAGCCAAAGTGCAAGGACCTCCTACAATGAGCAGTTCTTC. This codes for CASSQSARTSYNEQFF.

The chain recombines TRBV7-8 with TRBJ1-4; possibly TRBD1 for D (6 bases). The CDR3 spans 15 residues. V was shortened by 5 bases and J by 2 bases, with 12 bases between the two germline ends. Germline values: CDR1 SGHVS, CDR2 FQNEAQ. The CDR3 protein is CASSENRETNEKLFF. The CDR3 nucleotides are TGTGCCAGCAGCGAGAACAGGGAGACTAATGAAAAACTGTTTTTT.